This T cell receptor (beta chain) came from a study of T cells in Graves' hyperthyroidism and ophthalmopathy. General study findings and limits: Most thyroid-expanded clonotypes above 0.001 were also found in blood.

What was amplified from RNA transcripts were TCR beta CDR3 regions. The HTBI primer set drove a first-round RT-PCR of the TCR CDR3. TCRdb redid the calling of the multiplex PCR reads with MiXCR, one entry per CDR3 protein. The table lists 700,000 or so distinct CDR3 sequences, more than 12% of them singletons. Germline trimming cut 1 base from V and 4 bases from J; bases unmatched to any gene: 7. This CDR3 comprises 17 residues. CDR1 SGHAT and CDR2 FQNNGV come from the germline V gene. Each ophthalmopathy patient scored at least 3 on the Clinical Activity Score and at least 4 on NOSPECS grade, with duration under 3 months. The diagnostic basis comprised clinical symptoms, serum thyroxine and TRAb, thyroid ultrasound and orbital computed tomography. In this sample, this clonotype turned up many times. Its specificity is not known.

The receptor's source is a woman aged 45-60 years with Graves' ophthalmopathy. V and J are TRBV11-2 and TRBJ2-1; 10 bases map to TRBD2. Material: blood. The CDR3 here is CASSLGASGSSYNEQFF. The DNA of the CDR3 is TGTGCCAGCAGCTTAGGAGCTAGCGGGAGTTCTTACAATGAGCAGTTCTTC. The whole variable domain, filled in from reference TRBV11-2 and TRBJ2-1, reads EAGVAQSPRYKIIEKRQSVAFWCNPISGHATLYWYQQILGQGPKLLIQFQNNGVVDDSQLPKDRFSAERLKGVDSTLKIQPAKLEDSAVYLCASSLGASGSSYNEQFFGPGTRLTVL.